This T cell receptor beta chain was obtained from a study of T-cell memory formation after mild COVID-19. Study observations and caveats: Day 15 to 85 contracting clones showed balanced CD4/CD8; day 15 to 37 expanders favored CD4+. Cross-reactive memory appears to have joined, as suggested by some responding clones showing up in pre-infection memory. The CD4+ clones that contracted clustered mainly within CM and EM, and the CD8+ clones concentrated in EMRA.

TCRdb analysed the 5' RACE reads with MiXCR anew, one entry per CDR3 protein. Of about 190,000 distinct CDR3 sequences in the sample, around 18% were seen once. V lost 7 bases, J lost 8 bases, and 18 bases lay in between. This CDR3 has 14 residues. This clonotype was counted between two and nine times. Antigen unknown. The J gene is TRBJ2-1, the V gene TRBV12-3 or TRBV12-4; no clear D gene. The sequenced sample was PBMCs or a T cell subset sorted from them (not recorded which). The clonotype comes from an adult woman who had mild COVID-19 (a few samples of this study predate the infection). Cell type and time point are not known. CDR3 in DNA: TGTGCCAGCACCCTAGGGCACAGTGGCGATGAGCAGTTCTTC. As protein: CASTLGHSGDEQFF.